These 25 T cell receptor beta chains share one sample of origin, sequenced in a study of cytomegalovirus exposure and HLA in healthy donors. It was with 60 Vbeta and 13 Jbeta primers that the PCR ran. TCRdb's copy holds only in-frame clones and misses some; the assay was immunoSEQ multiplex PCR. The sample has about 98,000 clones; approximately 83% are singletons. Sequencing input: PBMCs. The source of these receptors is a female donor in good health and CMV-seropositive.

The V call is TRBV6-6, the J call TRBJ1-5, with a tentative D call TRBD1 (5 bases). Germline lookup yields CDR1 MNHNY and CDR2 SVGAGI (reference sequence). Trimming pared 4 bases from V and 7 bases from J, leaving 17 bases between. This CDR3 is built from 15 residues. The CDR3 DNA reads TGTGCCAGCAGTTTTGACGACAGCACTATCCAGCCCCAGCATTTT. Amino acid sequence: CASSFDDSTIQPQHF.

DNA of the CDR3: TGCGCCAGCAGGTCAGACTATGGCTACACCTTC. It encodes CASRSDYGYTF. V gene TRBV5-1 combines with J gene TRBJ1-2; no clear D gene. Trimming took 5 bases from V and 3 from J, leaving 5 bases between them. This CDR3 is built from 11 residues. CDR1 and CDR2 (germline): SGHRS, YFSETQ.

The chain couples TRBV6-5 to TRBJ2-3; 9 bases match TRBD2. The V segment lost 6 bases and the J segment 2 bases; nucleotides outside the gene matches: 6. Germline loops: CDR1 MNHEY, CDR2 SVGAGI. The CDR3 is 15 amino acids. CDR3 nucleotides: TGTGCCAGCAGATCCGGGACTAGCTTCACAGATACGCAGTATTTT. This encodes CASRSGTSFTDTQYF.

This chain joins TRBV29-1 and TRBJ1-1, with a tentative D call TRBD1 (5 bases). CDR3 length equals 12 residues. CDR1 SQVTM and CDR2 ANQGSEA come from the germline V gene. V was trimmed by 7 bases and J by 4 bases, leaving 13 bases between them. The CDR3 loop reads CSAVPGGTEAFF. CDR3 sequence (DNA): TGCAGCGCAGTACCCGGGGGCACTGAAGCTTTCTTT.

The chain is built from TRBV12-5 and TRBJ1-2, with D perhaps TRBD1 (5 bases). This CDR3 has 12 amino acids. The germline gives CDR1 LGHNT, CDR2 FRNRAP. Deletions cut 1 base from V and 8 bases from J, with 8 bases between. The CDR3 loop reads CASGLADSGYTF. In DNA, the CDR3 is TGTGCTAGTGGTTTGGCCGACAGCGGCTACACCTTC.

This clone was counted a single time. This chain links TRBV4-1 with TRBJ2-1, with D possibly TRBD1 on 5 matching bases. The CDR3 totals 16 residues. Germline V CDR1 and CDR2: MGHRA, YSYEKL. V shed 0 bases and J shed 7 bases, with 16 bases lying between them. In DNA form, the CDR3 reads TGCGCCAGCAGCCAAGATTTGACAGTCGGTACAAATGAGCAGTTCTTC. The encoded protein is CASSQDLTVGTNEQFF.

The chain joins TRBV6-4 to TRBJ2-6; 9 bases are shared with TRBD1. Germline lookup yields CDR1 MRHNA and CDR2 SNTAGT. V dropped 6 bases and J dropped 0; count of bases not matched to a gene: 12. The CDR3 loop spans 19 amino acids. The CDR3 nucleotides read TGTGCCAGCAGGGCCACAGGGGGCGTTTCAAGCTCTGGGGCCAACGTCCTGACTTTC. This sequence encodes CASRATGGVSSSGANVLTF.

The genes are TRBV5-4 and TRBJ1-4; the D gene is possibly TRBD1 (5 bases). This CDR3 has 12 residues. Trimming stripped 1 base from V and 10 bases from J, with 8 bases between. Germline values: CDR1 SGHNT, CDR2 YYREEE (reference sequence). The chain's CDR3 is CASSLSGGKLFF. DNA of the CDR3: TGTGCCAGCAGCTTGAGCGGGGGAAAACTGTTTTTT. The full variable domain, rest sourced from reference TRBV5-4 and TRBJ1-4, is ETGVTQSPTHLIKTRGQQVTLRCSSQSGHNTVSWYQQALGQGPQFIFQYYREEENGRGNFPPRFSGLQFPNYSSELNVNALELDDSALYLCASSLSGGKLFFGSGTQLSVL.

This clone has only a few counts. The chain joins TRBV7-9 to TRBJ2-1; 8 bases fit TRBD2. This CDR3 contains 17 residues. J lost 8 bases, V lost 1 base, and 13 bases had no gene match. Germline CDR1 is SEHNR and CDR2 is FQNEAQ (reference sequence). CDR3: CASSLGVAGPRGDEQFF. Written as DNA, the CDR3 is TGTGCCAGCAGCTTAGGCGTAGCGGGGCCAAGGGGCGATGAGCAGTTCTTC.

In this sample, this clone turned up a few times. The gene calls are TRBV19 and TRBJ2-2; weak D call: TRBD1 (6 bases). The CDR3 spans 13 residues. V lost 5 bases and J lost 8, with 12 bases in between. Germline V gives CDR1 LNHDA, CDR2 SQIVND (reference sequence). The DNA for the CDR3 is TGTGCCAGTAGTGCGACAGGAACAGGGGAGCTGTTTTTT. This translates into CASSATGTGELFF.

The V call is TRBV13, the J call TRBJ2-7, with 8 bases identical to TRBD1. Germline CDR1 reads PRHDT; CDR2 reads FYEKMQ (reference sequence). The CDR3 has 15 residues. With V trimmed by 5 bases and J by 0 bases, 6 bases remained unmatched. The CDR3 nucleotides read TGTGCCAGCAGCACCCGACAGGGGTTCTCCTACGAGCAGTACTTC. This codes for CASSTRQGFSYEQYF.

This clone was observed a handful of times. CDR3 in DNA: TGTGCCAGCAGAGAGAGACAGATCTACGAGCAGTACTTC. Translating it yields CASRERQIYEQYF. The chain joins TRBV6-1 to TRBJ2-7, with D possibly TRBD1 on 5 matching bases. V lost 6 bases, J lost 3 bases, and 12 bases lay in between. This CDR3 region has 13 residues. CDR1 and CDR2 from the germline V gene are MNHNS and SASEGT.

The rearrangement links TRBV19 to TRBJ2-5; TRBD1 is a possible D gene (5 bases). Germline assignment: CDR1 LNHDA and CDR2 SQIVND (reference sequence). CDR3 size: 14 residues. V shed 7 bases and J shed 5 bases, with 17 bases lying between them. The CDR3 sequence: CASTQGRGWETQYF. The CDR3 DNA reads TGTGCCAGTACCCAGGGTAGGGGATGGGAGACCCAGTACTTC.

The rearrangement joins TRBV30 to TRBJ2-1; D is undetermined. V was trimmed by 5 bases and J by 2 bases, leaving 4 bases between them. CDR1 is GTSNPN, CDR2 SVGIG, per germline (reference sequence). The CDR3 sequence is 11 residues long. CDR3 in amino acids: CAWEAYNEQFF. For the CDR3, the DNA is TGTGCCTGGGAGGCCTACAATGAGCAGTTCTTC.

The CDR3 region has the DNA TGCAGCGTCACCGGACAGGGCGGCTATGGCTACACCTTC. As protein: CSVTGQGGYGYTF. The chain employs TRBV29-1 and TRBJ1-2, with 8 bases matching TRBD1. Germline V gene lookup returns CDR1 SQVTM and CDR2 ANQGSEA. V lost 6 bases to trimming and J lost 4 bases; unmatched junction nucleotides: 7. The CDR3 length is 13 residues.

To note about this clone: Distinct nucleotide sequences in the sample also encode this CDR3. The chain recombines TRBV6-5 with TRBJ1-3, with D tentatively TRBD1 (5 bases). Per germline, CDR1 MNHEY and CDR2 SVGAGI. This CDR3 spans 14 amino acids. V was cut by 2 bases and J by 4 bases, with 9 bases left in between. CDR3 loop: CASSYAGSGNTIYF. The CDR3 nucleotides read TGTGCCAGCAGTTACGCAGGGTCCGGAAACACCATATATTTT.

The genes are TRBV14 and TRBJ2-5, with 8 bases that match TRBD2. CDR1 SGHDN and CDR2 FVKESK come from the germline V gene. CDR3 size: 15 residues. The V segment lost 1 base and the J segment 1 base; nucleotides outside the gene matches: 2. The CDR3 DNA reads TGTGCCAGCAGCCAAGTAGCGGGGATCCAAGAGACCCAGTACTTC. It translates to CASSQVAGIQETQYF.

This chain connects TRBV9 to TRBJ2-7; a weak D match, TRBD2 (6 bases). V was pared by 0 bases and J by 3 bases, with 13 bases between. Germline V lookup: CDR1 SGDLS, CDR2 YYNGEE. The CDR3 is 15 residues long. CDR3 nucleotides: TGTGCCAGCAGCGTAGGATCTAGCGACTACTACGAGCAGTACTTC. It yields the protein CASSVGSSDYYEQYF.

As regards this clone: At one end, the junction sequence differs from germline, possibly due to a read error. This chain joins TRBV7-9 and TRBJ2-3, with 8 bases that match TRBD2. There are 14 residues in the CDR3. CDR1 is SEHNR, CDR2 FQNEAQ, per germline (reference sequence). CDR3 loop: CASSFRTSTDTQYF. DNA of the CDR3: TGTGCCAGCAGCTTTCGGACTAGCACGGATACGCAGTATTTT.

The chain has TRBV6-5 and TRBJ1-1; 10 bases are a match to TRBD1. Germline CDR1 MNHEY, CDR2 SVGAGI. V shed 2 bases, J shed 2 bases, and the junction held 2 bases outside the gene matches. CDR3 length equals 15 residues. CDR3 region: CASSYRTGGNTEAFF. The CDR3 nucleotides are TGTGCCAGCAGTTACCGGACAGGGGGTAACACTGAAGCTTTCTTT.

The V and J genes are TRBV11-2 and TRBJ1-1, with unresolved D. The CDR3 extends over 15 amino acids. Germline V gives CDR1 SGHAT, CDR2 FQNNGV. The V end was cut by 2 bases, the J end by 2 bases, with 12 bases between. CDR3 in DNA: TGTGCCAGCAGCTTATCAGGAGGCGGCAACACTGAAGCTTTCTTT. Amino acid sequence: CASSLSGGGNTEAFF.

This rearrangement joins TRBV5-6 to TRBJ2-7; 8 bases match TRBD2. The CDR3 runs 17 residues. V gave up 1 base and J gave up 3 bases; unmatched junction bases: 12. Per the germline V gene, CDR1 is SGHDT and CDR2 is YYEEEE. The CDR3 DNA is TGTGCCAGCAGCTTGAACAGAGGACTAGCCACCAACTACGAGCAGTACTTC. It is translated as CASSLNRGLATNYEQYF.

The chain recombines TRBV29-1 with TRBJ1-1, with D possibly TRBD1 on 5 matching bases. The CDR3 is made up of 12 amino acids. V was cut by 7 bases and J by 1 base, with 10 bases left in between. Germline V gene data show CDR1 as SQVTM and CDR2 as ANQGSEA. The CDR3 DNA reads TGCAGCGGGGGGGGGTGGAACACTGAAGCTTTCTTT. Residues: CSGGGWNTEAFF.

This clone has only a few counts. The J gene is TRBJ2-1, the V gene TRBV7-3; 9 nucleotides agree with TRBD2. Germline V gene sequence: CDR1 SGHTA, CDR2 FQGTGA. The ends lost 2 bases at V and 0 bases at J; junction bases unmatched: 8. The CDR3 has 18 amino acids. This chain's CDR3 is CASSLAGGPPSSYNEQFF. The CDR3 DNA sequence: TGTGCCAGCAGCTTAGCGGGAGGGCCCCCGAGCTCCTACAATGAGCAGTTCTTC.

The V and J genes are TRBV7-6 and TRBJ2-1, with 9 bases lining up with TRBD2. With 0 bases clipped from V and 7 bases from J, the junction kept 7 bases outside the gene matches. The germline gives CDR1 SGHVS, CDR2 FNYEAQ. This CDR3 spans 16 amino acids. The CDR3 nucleotides read TGTGCCAGCAGCTTAGCCCTTAGCGGGGGTGCAAATGAGCAGTTCTTC. It specifies CASSLALSGGANEQFF.